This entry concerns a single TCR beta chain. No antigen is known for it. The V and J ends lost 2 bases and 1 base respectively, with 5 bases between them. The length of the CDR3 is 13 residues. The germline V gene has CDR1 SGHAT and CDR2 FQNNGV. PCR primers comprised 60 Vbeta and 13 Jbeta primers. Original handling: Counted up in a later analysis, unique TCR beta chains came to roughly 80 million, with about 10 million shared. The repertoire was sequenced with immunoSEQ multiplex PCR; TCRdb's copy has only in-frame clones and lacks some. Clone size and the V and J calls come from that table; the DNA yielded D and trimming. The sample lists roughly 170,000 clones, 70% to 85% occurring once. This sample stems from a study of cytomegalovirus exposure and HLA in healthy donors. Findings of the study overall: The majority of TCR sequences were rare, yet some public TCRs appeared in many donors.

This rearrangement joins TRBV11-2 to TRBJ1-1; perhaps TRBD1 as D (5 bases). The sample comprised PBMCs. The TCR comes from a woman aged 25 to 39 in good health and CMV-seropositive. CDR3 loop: CASSLQGNTEAFF. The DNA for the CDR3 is TGTGCCAGCAGCTTACAGGGGAACACTGAAGCTTTCTTT.